Below, 8 T cell receptor beta chains from the same sample are listed, as sequenced in a study of T-cell memory formation after mild COVID-19. TCRdb passed the 5' RACE reads through MiXCR, listing each CDR3 protein once. The profile shows 85,000 to 130,000 distinct CDR3 sequences, about 17% of them singletons. Input material: PBMCs or a T cell subset sorted from them (not recorded which). These receptors came from an adult woman who had mild COVID-19 (a few samples of this study predate the infection). Cell type and time point are not known.

This clonotype has only a few counts. The rearrangement joins TRBV6-2 or TRBV6-3 to TRBJ2-1; tentative D call: TRBD2 (6 bases). CDR3 length: 19 residues. Trimming took 1 base from V and 4 from J, leaving 23 bases between them. Germline values: CDR1 MNHEY, CDR2 SVGEGT. CDR3 sequence: CASSYWNLAITTLYNEQFF. The CDR3 DNA sequence: TGTGCCAGCAGTTACTGGAATCTAGCGATCACAACGCTATACAATGAGCAGTTCTTC.

This clonotype was detected a few times. The V and J genes are TRBV5-1 and TRBJ2-7, with 15 bases lining up with TRBD2. The germline V gene encodes CDR1 SGHRS and CDR2 YFSETQ. Germline trimming cut 4 bases from V and 0 bases from J; bases unmatched to any gene: 11. This CDR3 contains 19 residues. The CDR3 bases are TGCGCCAGCAGCCTAGTCCCCGGGACTAGCGGGGGGTCCTCCTACGAGCAGTACTTC. It translates to CASSLVPGTSGGSSYEQYF.

This clonotype was found a few times. The J gene is TRBJ1-1, the V gene TRBV5-4; no firm D call. This CDR3 region has 14 residues. V lost 0 bases, J lost 5 bases, and 11 bases lay in between. Germline CDR1 reads SGHNT; CDR2 reads YYREEE (reference sequence). The CDR3 DNA is TGTGCCAGCAGCTTGGTAGGATCGGAAACTGAAGCTTTCTTT. Its protein product is CASSLVGSETEAFF.

This clonotype was seen only a few times. The V gene is TRBV12-3 or TRBV12-4, the J gene TRBJ1-1, with no clear D. This CDR3 region has 14 residues. Trimming pared 2 bases from V and 5 bases from J, leaving 12 bases between. The CDR3 DNA reads as TGTGCCAGCAGTTTAAGTCTTATTGGTACTGAAGCTTTCTTT. This gives the protein CASSLSLIGTEAFF.

As DNA, the CDR3 is TGTGCCTGGAGTGCGGCAGGGGGCTCCTACGAGCAGTACTTC. Amino acid sequence: CAWSAAGGSYEQYF. The rearrangement uses TRBV30 and TRBJ2-7, with 7 bases lining up with TRBD1. Trimming removed 1 base from V and 0 bases from J; junction bases left unmatched: 3. The CDR3 consists of 14 residues. CDR1 and CDR2 (germline): GTSNPN, SVGIG (reference sequence).

This clonotype has just a few counts. V gene TRBV7-6 combines with J gene TRBJ1-2; maybe TRBD1 (5 bases). V lost 2 bases, J lost 0 bases, and 16 bases lay in between. Germline lookup yields CDR1 SGHVS and CDR2 FNYEAQ. CDR3 length equals 17 residues. The CDR3, as DNA: TGTGCCAGCAGCTTATCGGGGCGGACTGACCCTAACTATGGCTACACCTTC. Amino acids: CASSLSGRTDPNYGYTF.

This clonotype has only a few counts. This chain joins TRBV9 and TRBJ1-1, with D perhaps matching TRBD1 (6 bases). Per the germline V gene, CDR1 is SGDLS and CDR2 is YYNGEE. The V end was cut by 3 bases, the J end by 1 base, with 16 bases between. CDR3 length: 16 amino acids. The CDR3 loop reads CASSAEAAGANTEAFF. CDR3 DNA: TGTGCCAGCAGCGCCGAGGCGGCAGGGGCGAACACTGAAGCTTTCTTT.

The V call is TRBV4-1, the J call TRBJ1-1, with D perhaps matching TRBD1 (6 bases). The CDR3 extends over 16 amino acids. Germline assignment: CDR1 MGHRA and CDR2 YSYEKL. V lost 8 bases, J lost 0 bases, and 19 bases lay in between. CDR3 sequence reads: CASCLFVTGMNTEAFF. CDR3 DNA sequence: TGCGCCAGCTGCCTATTCGTAACAGGGATGAACACTGAAGCTTTCTTT.